The rows below give T cell receptor beta chains drawn from one sample of a study of OX40 agonist ivuxolimab in advanced cancers. Libraries were prepared by immunoSEQ multiplex PCR; TCRdb keeps only in-frame clonotypes and omits some of them. Here the sample spans fewer than 80,000 clones, roughly nine tenths being singletons. The sequenced sample was CD4+ or CD8+ T cells sorted from blood, obtained in a trial of the OX40 agonist ivuxolimab. The receptors originated from an adult with an advanced solid tumor such as melanoma, head and neck, liver or kidney cancer. Each CDR3 is given with its conserved first and last residue. The order of the fields is J gene, clone size, D gene, V gene, CDR3 protein, CDR3 DNA. A D gene is named only where the DNA matches it firmly. The size of a clone is reported for some rows only, either as once, few or many, or as a class for expanded clones.

>TRBJ2-4|-|-|TRBV30
CAWSVLRGTKNIQYF
TGTGCCTGGAGTGTATTGCGAGGGACCAAAAACATTCAGTACTTC
>TRBJ1-2|once|TRBD1|TRBV18
CASSPQPGQGQHGYTF
TGTGCCAGCTCACCCCAACCGGGACAGGGGCAGCATGGCTACACCTTC
>TRBJ1-2|-|TRBD1|TRBV28
CASSSGQGSRYTF
TGTGCCAGCAGCTCTGGACAGGGAAGTCGCTACACCTTC
>TRBJ1-6|-|TRBD1|TRBV4-1
CASSQEWDRYNSPLHF
TGCGCCAGCAGCCAAGAGTGGGACAGATATAATTCACCCCTCCACTTT
>TRBJ2-7|-|TRBD1|TRBV2
CASRAGTGILEQYF
TGTGCCAGCAGAGCCGGGACAGGGATTCTGGAGCAGTACTTC
>TRBJ2-7|-|-|TRBV28
CASSIGGFSYEQYF
TGTGCCAGCAGTATAGGGGGATTCTCCTACGAGCAGTACTTC
>TRBJ2-7|-|-|TRBV5-1
CASRGDYEQYF
TGCGCCAGCAGGGGCGACTACGAGCAGTACTTC
>TRBJ2-3|-|-|TRBV7-7
CASSLGGVSADTQYF
TGTGCTAGCAGCTTAGGAGGAGTATCTGCAGATACGCAGTATTTT
>TRBJ1-2|-|TRBD1|TRBV10-3
CAISGLTGGGGYTF
TGTGCCATCAGTGGCTTGACAGGGGGTGGTGGCTACACCTTC
>TRBJ2-7|-|TRBD2|TRBV11-1
CASSSGRAGEQYF
TGTGCCAGCAGTAGCGGGAGGGCCGGGGAGCAGTACTTC
>TRBJ1-1|few|-|TRBV5-1
CASSQDDSTAFF
TGCGCCAGCAGCCAAGACGACAGTACAGCTTTCTTT
>TRBJ1-4|-|TRBD1|TRBV18
CASSPGTGGDGLNEKLFF
TGTGCCAGCTCACCGGGGACAGGGGGCGACGGCCTTAACGAAAAACTGTTTTTT
>TRBJ1-2|-|-|TRBV29-1
CSVEDRGPAGYTF
TGCAGCGTTGAAGACAGGGGACCGGCTGGCTACACCTTC
>TRBJ1-5|-|TRBD1|TRBV28
CASSNRDRGGGQPQHF
TGTGCCAGCAGTAACCGGGACAGGGGTGGGGGTCAGCCCCAGCATTTT
>TRBJ2-3|-|TRBD1|TRBV5-4
CASSLGIGQGASFTDTQYF
TGTGCCAGCAGCTTGGGAATTGGGCAGGGGGCTTCTTTCACAGATACGCAGTATTTT
>TRBJ2-7|-|-|TRBV25-1
CASTRGGRYEQYF
TGTGCCAGCACCCGTGGGGGACGCTACGAGCAGTACTTC
>TRBJ2-5|-|-|TRBV5-1
CASSLGGDQETQYF
TGCGCCAGCAGCTTGGGGGGCGATCAAGAGACCCAGTACTTC
>TRBJ2-3|-|TRBD1|TRBV28
CATWPDRGRGTDTQYF
TGTGCCACCTGGCCCGACAGGGGGCGGGGGACAGATACGCAGTATTTT